The text below deals with one T cell receptor beta chain. Its antigen is currently unknown. Those who donated were healthy bone marrow donors. The PCR made use of 60 Vbeta and 13 Jbeta primers. The data were produced by immunoSEQ multiplex PCR, yet TCRdb's version contains in-frame clones alone and is incomplete. The sample includes about 170,000 clones, about 85% of them seen just once. Trimming removed 1 base from V and 0 bases from J, with 4 bases in between. CDR3 size: 14 residues. Germline assignment: CDR1 SEHNR and CDR2 FQNEAQ (reference sequence). This entry belongs to a study of cytomegalovirus exposure and HLA in healthy donors. Findings and caveats of the study: In a later analysis, TCR beta V- and J-gene trimming was associated with a missense DCLRE1C variant.

The source is a man younger than 45 in good health and CMV-seropositive. Sequenced input: PBMCs. The genes are TRBV7-9 and TRBJ1-3; no reliable D call. For the CDR3, the DNA is TGTGCCAGCAGCTTAGTCATCTCTGGAAACACCATATATTTT. This codes for CASSLVISGNTIYF.